A selection of T cell receptor beta chains follows, all from one sample in a study of cytomegalovirus exposure and HLA in healthy donors. Assay: immunoSEQ multiplex PCR; the TCRdb copy retains only in-frame clones and omits some. The table records around 150,000 clones, roughly four fifths of them present only once. The sequenced material came from PBMCs. The receptors were gathered from a male donor in good health and CMV-seropositive. The CDR3 runs from the conserved cysteine through the conserved F or W. The D gene is left open where the match is weak. Size is omitted from some rows. Given values are once, few, many or a class for expanded clones.

V gene: TRBV10-3
clone size: once
J gene: TRBJ1-1
D gene: TRBD1
CDR3 protein: CAAWDRGGVTEAFF
CDR3 DNA: TGTGCCGCCTGGGACAGGGGAGGAGTGACTGAAGCTTTCTTT

V gene: TRBV7-2
clone size: NA
J gene: TRBJ2-7
D gene: TRBD1
CDR3 protein: CASSLGTGGAEQYF
CDR3 DNA: TGTGCCAGCAGCTTGGGGACAGGGGGCGCCGAGCAGTACTTC

V gene: TRBV27
clone size: NA
J gene: TRBJ1-5
D gene: NA
CDR3 protein: CASSSLVDSNQPQHF
CDR3 DNA: TGTGCCAGCAGTTCACTTGTGGACTCTAATCAGCCCCAGCATTTT

V gene: TRBV5-1
clone size: once
J gene: TRBJ2-2
D gene: NA
CDR3 protein: CASSSVGWDTGELFF
CDR3 DNA: TGCGCCAGCAGCTCCGTCGGGTGGGACACCGGGGAGCTGTTTTTT

V gene: TRBV2
clone size: NA
J gene: TRBJ2-2
D gene: TRBD2
CDR3 protein: CASSAGLAGGWDGELFF
CDR3 DNA: TGTGCCAGCAGTGCCGGACTAGCGGGAGGGTGGGACGGGGAGCTGTTTTTT

V gene: TRBV7-9
clone size: few
J gene: TRBJ2-6
D gene: NA
CDR3 protein: CASSSLEDFSSGANVLTF
CDR3 DNA: TGTGCCAGCAGCTCCCTAGAAGATTTCAGCTCTGGGGCCAACGTCCTGACTTTC

V gene: TRBV13
clone size: NA
J gene: TRBJ1-4
D gene: TRBD1
CDR3 protein: CASSVGTDPGEKLFF
CDR3 DNA: TGTGCCAGCAGCGTCGGGACAGACCCTGGGGAAAAACTGTTTTTT

V gene: TRBV25-1
clone size: NA
J gene: TRBJ2-3
D gene: NA
CDR3 protein: CASSAKWAYTQYF
CDR3 DNA: TGTGCCAGCAGTGCCAAGTGGGCATATACGCAGTATTTT

V gene: TRBV5-4
clone size: NA
J gene: TRBJ1-2
D gene: TRBD1
CDR3 protein: CASSPNRGADGYTF
CDR3 DNA: TGTGCCAGCAGCCCTAACAGGGGGGCCGATGGCTACACCTTC

V gene: TRBV7-9
clone size: NA
J gene: TRBJ2-7
D gene: TRBD1
CDR3 protein: CASSPQGAREQYF
CDR3 DNA: TGTGCCAGCAGCCCACAGGGGGCGAGGGAGCAGTACTTC

V gene: TRBV10-3
clone size: NA
J gene: TRBJ2-7
D gene: TRBD2
CDR3 protein: CAISLSGGAPSSEQYF
CDR3 DNA: TGTGCCATCAGTCTGAGCGGGGGGGCGCCCTCGAGCGAGCAGTACTTC

V gene: TRBV14
clone size: NA
J gene: TRBJ2-1
D gene: TRBD2
CDR3 protein: CASSQPTSGRNHEQFF
CDR3 DNA: TGTGCCAGCAGCCAACCTACTAGCGGGAGAAACCATGAGCAGTTCTTC

V gene: TRBV7-6
clone size: once
J gene: TRBJ1-5
D gene: TRBD1
CDR3 protein: CASSSRTGPSQPQHF
CDR3 DNA: TGTGCCAGCAGCTCCCGGACAGGCCCGAGTCAGCCCCAGCATTTT

V gene: TRBV4-3
clone size: NA
J gene: TRBJ1-5
D gene: NA
CDR3 protein: CASSQVRQGNQPQHF
CDR3 DNA: TGCGCCAGCAGCCAAGTTAGGCAGGGCAATCAGCCCCAGCATTTT

V gene: TRBV7-8
clone size: NA
J gene: TRBJ1-2
D gene: TRBD1
CDR3 protein: CASSLGRGVWYGYTF
CDR3 DNA: TGTGCCAGCAGCTTAGGCAGGGGGGTATGGTATGGCTACACCTTC

V gene: TRBV7-9
clone size: once
J gene: TRBJ2-7
D gene: NA
CDR3 protein: CASSPGGWESYEQYF
CDR3 DNA: TGTGCCAGCAGCCCCGGAGGGTGGGAATCCTACGAGCAGTACTTC

V gene: TRBV5-5
clone size: NA
J gene: TRBJ1-5
D gene: NA
CDR3 protein: CASSLGRGDQPQHF
CDR3 DNA: TGTGCCAGCAGCTTGGGCAGGGGAGATCAGCCCCAGCATTTT

V gene: TRBV28
clone size: once
J gene: TRBJ2-1
D gene: TRBD2
CDR3 protein: CASSLSAGGGNEQFF
CDR3 DNA: TGTGCCAGCAGTTTATCGGCGGGAGGGGGCAATGAGCAGTTCTTC

V gene: TRBV13
clone size: NA
J gene: TRBJ1-2
D gene: NA
CDR3 protein: CASSLGQGGYGYTF
CDR3 DNA: TGTGCCAGCAGCTTAGGACAGGGTGGCTATGGCTACACCTTC

V gene: TRBV19
clone size: NA
J gene: TRBJ1-5
D gene: NA
CDR3 protein: CASSPPPERRQPQHF
CDR3 DNA: TGTGCCAGTAGTCCCCCGCCGGAAAGGAGGCAGCCCCAGCATTTT

V gene: TRBV28
clone size: once
J gene: TRBJ2-5
D gene: TRBD2
CDR3 protein: CASSFSGSEETQYF
CDR3 DNA: TGTGCCAGCAGCTTTAGCGGGAGTGAAGAGACCCAGTACTTC

V gene: TRBV28
clone size: NA
J gene: TRBJ2-7
D gene: TRBD2
CDR3 protein: CASSPGLAVSYEQYF
CDR3 DNA: TGTGCCAGCAGTCCTGGACTAGCGGTATCCTACGAGCAGTACTTC

V gene: TRBV7-8
clone size: NA
J gene: TRBJ2-7
D gene: TRBD1
CDR3 protein: CASSLAPGGWVPSEQYF
CDR3 DNA: TGTGCCAGCAGCTTAGCCCCAGGGGGCTGGGTTCCCTCCGAGCAGTACTTC

V gene: TRBV7-2
clone size: NA
J gene: TRBJ1-6
D gene: TRBD1
CDR3 protein: CASRGTGRNSPLHF
CDR3 DNA: TGTGCCAGCAGAGGGACAGGGAGGAATTCACCCCTCCACTTT

V gene: TRBV5-1
clone size: NA
J gene: TRBJ2-5
D gene: TRBD2
CDR3 protein: CASSLVIAGREETQYF
CDR3 DNA: TGCGCCAGCAGCTTGGTTATAGCGGGGAGAGAAGAGACCCAGTACTTC

V gene: TRBV19
clone size: NA
J gene: TRBJ2-7
D gene: TRBD1
CDR3 protein: CASSPGQGAYEQYF
CDR3 DNA: TGTGCCAGTAGCCCCGGACAGGGAGCCTACGAGCAGTACTTC

V gene: TRBV9
clone size: once
J gene: TRBJ2-5
D gene: TRBD2
CDR3 protein: CASSGSGRGQETQYF
CDR3 DNA: TGTGCCAGCAGCGGTAGCGGGAGAGGCCAAGAGACCCAGTACTTC

V gene: TRBV6-5
clone size: few
J gene: TRBJ1-2
D gene: TRBD1
CDR3 protein: CASSGGTGGFGYTF
CDR3 DNA: TGTGCCAGCAGCGGCGGGACAGGGGGCTTTGGCTACACCTTC

V gene: TRBV28
clone size: NA
J gene: TRBJ1-1
D gene: NA
CDR3 protein: CASRTLTVAFF
CDR3 DNA: TGTGCCAGCAGAACGCTGACAGTAGCTTTCTTT

V gene: TRBV11-2
clone size: NA
J gene: TRBJ2-2
D gene: NA
CDR3 protein: CASSLLRAGELFF
CDR3 DNA: TGTGCCAGCAGCTTGCTAAGGGCCGGGGAGCTGTTTTTT

V gene: TRBV7-2
clone size: NA
J gene: TRBJ2-3
D gene: NA
CDR3 protein: CASTPRTASTDTQYF
CDR3 DNA: TGTGCCAGCACCCCCCGGACAGCTAGCACAGATACGCAGTATTTT

V gene: TRBV30
clone size: NA
J gene: TRBJ1-5
D gene: NA
CDR3 protein: CAWSVKFPRGRYSNQPQHF
CDR3 DNA: TGTGCCTGGAGTGTAAAGTTCCCCCGGGGGAGGTATAGCAATCAGCCCCAGCATTTT

V gene: TRBV7-9
clone size: NA
J gene: TRBJ2-1
D gene: TRBD2
CDR3 protein: CASSPSSGSSYNEQFF
CDR3 DNA: TGTGCCAGCAGCCCTAGCAGCGGGAGCTCCTACAATGAGCAGTTCTTC

V gene: TRBV7-9
clone size: NA
J gene: TRBJ1-1
D gene: NA
CDR3 protein: CASSLVGWRGMNTEAFF
CDR3 DNA: TGTGCCAGCAGCTTAGTCGGGTGGAGGGGAATGAACACTGAAGCTTTCTTT

V gene: TRBV7-9
clone size: NA
J gene: TRBJ1-2
D gene: NA
CDR3 protein: CASSRMDAGRYGYTF
CDR3 DNA: TGTGCCAGCAGCCGTATGGATGCAGGGAGGTATGGCTACACCTTC

V gene: TRBV2
clone size: NA
J gene: TRBJ1-5
D gene: TRBD1
CDR3 protein: CASSGDRVASQPQHF
CDR3 DNA: TGTGCCAGCAGTGGGGACAGGGTGGCATCTCAGCCCCAGCATTTT

V gene: TRBV9
clone size: NA
J gene: TRBJ2-7
D gene: TRBD1
CDR3 protein: CASSVGTGGSYEQYF
CDR3 DNA: TGTGCCAGCAGCGTCGGGACAGGAGGCTCCTACGAGCAGTACTTC

V gene: TRBV10-3
clone size: NA
J gene: TRBJ2-7
D gene: TRBD2
CDR3 protein: CAISSGLAYEQYF
CDR3 DNA: TGTGCCATCAGTTCCGGACTAGCTTACGAGCAGTACTTC

V gene: TRBV7-9
clone size: few
J gene: TRBJ1-1
D gene: NA
CDR3 protein: CASSLQNTEAFF
CDR3 DNA: TGTGCCAGCAGCTTACAAAACACTGAAGCTTTCTTT

V gene: TRBV19
clone size: NA
J gene: TRBJ2-7
D gene: NA
CDR3 protein: CASSIANGAYEQYF
CDR3 DNA: TGTGCCAGTAGTATAGCGAACGGGGCCTACGAGCAGTACTTC

V gene: TRBV7-9
clone size: NA
J gene: TRBJ2-1
D gene: NA
CDR3 protein: CASSPQNEQFF
CDR3 DNA: TGTGCCAGCAGCCCCCAGAATGAGCAGTTCTTC

V gene: TRBV30
clone size: NA
J gene: TRBJ2-1
D gene: NA
CDR3 protein: CAWDSSSYNEQFF
CDR3 DNA: TGTGCCTGGGACTCGAGCTCCTACAATGAGCAGTTCTTC

V gene: TRBV30
clone size: NA
J gene: TRBJ2-7
D gene: NA
CDR3 protein: CAWSDTGSYEQYF
CDR3 DNA: TGTGCCTGGAGCGACACAGGGTCCTACGAGCAGTACTTC

V gene: TRBV19
clone size: NA
J gene: TRBJ2-2
D gene: NA
CDR3 protein: CASSIVGRELFF
CDR3 DNA: TGTGCCAGTAGTATAGTGGGCAGGGAGCTGTTTTTT

V gene: TRBV6-5
clone size: NA
J gene: TRBJ2-1
D gene: NA
CDR3 protein: CASVAGSNEQFF
CDR3 DNA: TGTGCCAGCGTGGCAGGCTCTAATGAGCAGTTCTTC

V gene: TRBV6-5
clone size: few
J gene: TRBJ1-2
D gene: NA
CDR3 protein: CASARAGDYGYTF
CDR3 DNA: TGTGCCAGCGCCCGGGCAGGGGACTATGGCTACACCTTC

V gene: TRBV2
clone size: once
J gene: TRBJ1-2
D gene: TRBD1
CDR3 protein: CASSLDRVYGYTF
CDR3 DNA: TGTGCCAGCAGTTTGGACAGGGTCTATGGCTACACCTTC

V gene: TRBV5-6
clone size: NA
J gene: TRBJ1-3
D gene: TRBD1
CDR3 protein: CASSGGQGLAGNTIYF
CDR3 DNA: TGTGCCAGCAGCGGCGGACAGGGTCTGGCTGGAAACACCATATATTTT

V gene: TRBV5-1
clone size: NA
J gene: TRBJ2-3
D gene: TRBD1
CDR3 protein: CASTPGGTGTTDTQYF
CDR3 DNA: TGCGCCAGCACCCCGGGTGGGACAGGGACCACAGATACGCAGTATTTT

V gene: TRBV19
clone size: NA
J gene: TRBJ2-7
D gene: TRBD1
CDR3 protein: CASSARQGPKYEQYF
CDR3 DNA: TGTGCCAGTAGTGCACGACAGGGTCCTAAATACGAGCAGTACTTC

V gene: TRBV6-1
clone size: NA
J gene: TRBJ2-7
D gene: NA
CDR3 protein: CASSLRTADYEQYF
CDR3 DNA: TGTGCCAGCAGTCTCCGGACAGCGGACTACGAGCAGTACTTC

V gene: TRBV28
clone size: few
J gene: TRBJ1-2
D gene: TRBD1
CDR3 protein: CASSPVTRDRGYYGYTF
CDR3 DNA: TGTGCCAGCAGTCCTGTCACCCGGGACAGGGGGTACTATGGCTACACCTTC

V gene: TRBV5-4
clone size: NA
J gene: TRBJ2-3
D gene: TRBD2
CDR3 protein: CASSLESSGKGDTQYF
CDR3 DNA: TGTGCCAGCAGCTTGGAGTCTAGCGGGAAAGGAGATACGCAGTATTTT

V gene: TRBV18
clone size: NA
J gene: TRBJ2-7
D gene: TRBD2
CDR3 protein: CASSPPSGTIYEQYF
CDR3 DNA: TGTGCCAGCTCACCGCCCTCCGGGACTATCTACGAGCAGTACTTC